Many counts were recorded for the clone carrying this T cell receptor (beta chain). Its matching antigen is unknown. These data belong to a study of T cells in Graves' hyperthyroidism and ophthalmopathy. Background on the study: Peripheral blood was taken when the disease was first diagnosed, before any treatment began.

Germline CDR1 reads SGHTA; CDR2 reads FQGNSA. The CDR3 is made up of 15 amino acids. After removal of 1 base from V and 2 bases from J, the junction contained 5 bases not matched to a gene. Amplified regions were TCR beta CDR3 sequences from RNA transcripts. The HTBI primer set served for first-round RT-PCR of the TCR CDR3. TCRdb re-analysed the multiplex PCR reads in MiXCR, keeping a single row per CDR3 protein. The data show a few hundred thousand distinct CDR3 sequences, roughly 13% seen once. Study conclusions and caveats: Most clonotypes that expanded in the thyroid above 0.001 also showed up in blood. Model predictions of ophthalmopathy came a median approximately seven months before onset.

Orbital computed tomography, thyroid ultrasound, serum thyroxine and TRAb, and clinical symptoms together informed the diagnoses. The TCR comes from a woman between 18 and 29 years old with Graves' hyperthyroidism. This rearrangement joins TRBV7-2 to TRBJ2-7, with 7 bases that match TRBD2. What was sequenced was blood. In DNA form, the CDR3 reads TGTGCCAGCAGCTTAGGGGCTAGCGGAACCTACGAGCAGTACTTC. Amino acids: CASSLGASGTYEQYF.